This paragraph covers one TCR beta chain sequence. Looked up from germline, CDR1 is SGHTS and CDR2 is YDEGEE. With 3 bases removed from V and 7 bases from J, the gap between germline ends came to 17 bases. There are 15 residues in the CDR3. The source of the sample is a study of blood T cell repertoires in COVID-19. Study-wide context: Donors in the United States, Italy and Spain gave samples during acute or convalescent COVID-19. Sample material is recorded as cDNA or gDNA derived from T cells, B-cell-depleted T cells, or PBMCs.

Per the study methods: Amplification from reference gene primers served as the basis for estimated nucleated cell counts. TCRdb's table, derived via immunoSEQ multiplex PCR, lists solely in-frame clones and lacks some. The V and J calls and clone size were taken over from that table, and D and trimming were inferred from the DNA. The table records about 82,000 clones, 75% to 85% of them present only once. Sequenced material: peripheral blood. This sequence was found in a man between 60 and 75 years old with COVID-19, enrolled during active disease. The V and J genes are TRBV5-8 and TRBJ2-1; TRBD2 is a possible D gene (5 bases). The CDR3 coding sequence is TGTGCCAGCAGCTCCATCTTGGTCCGCGGGAATGAGCAGTTCTTC. Residues: CASSSILVRGNEQFF.